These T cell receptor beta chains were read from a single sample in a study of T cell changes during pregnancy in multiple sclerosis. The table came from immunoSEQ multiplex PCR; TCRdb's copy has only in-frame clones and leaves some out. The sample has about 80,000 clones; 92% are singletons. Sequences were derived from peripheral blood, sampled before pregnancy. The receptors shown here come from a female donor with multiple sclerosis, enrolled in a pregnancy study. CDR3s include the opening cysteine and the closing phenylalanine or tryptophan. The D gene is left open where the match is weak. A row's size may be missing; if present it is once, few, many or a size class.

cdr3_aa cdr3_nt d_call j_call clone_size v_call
CASSKDREGGYTF TGTGCCAGCAGCAAGGACAGGGAAGGTGGCTACACCTTC NA TRBJ1-2 NA TRBV21-1
CASSVEGVSDSPLHF TGTGCCAGCAGCGTAGAAGGGGTTTCGGATTCACCCCTCCACTTT NA TRBJ1-6 NA TRBV9
CASSEYAGVDGYTF TGTGCCAGCAGTGAATATGCGGGGGTTGATGGCTACACCTTC NA TRBJ1-2 NA TRBV2
CASSLAPGREYF TGTGCCAGCAGCTTAGCTCCGGGGAGGGAGTACTTC TRBD2 TRBJ2-5 NA TRBV7-8
CASSSQVRGTNRPDTQYF TGCGCCAGCAGCTCCCAGGTTCGGGGGACTAATAGGCCGGATACGCAGTATTTT TRBD2 TRBJ2-3 NA TRBV5-1
CASSPLAVSSYNEQFF TGTGCCAGCAGCCCCCTTGCGGTAAGCTCCTACAATGAGCAGTTCTTC NA TRBJ2-1 NA TRBV7-9
CASNPRDRVLSPLHF TGTGCCAGCAACCCCCGGGACAGGGTACTTTCACCCCTCCACTTT TRBD1 TRBJ1-6 NA TRBV28
CASSLAPPAEQFF TGTGCCAGCAGCTTGGCCCCACCTGCGGAGCAGTTCTTC NA TRBJ2-1 NA TRBV5-6
CAISGLILPDTQYF TGTGCCATCAGTGGACTAATCCTTCCAGATACGCAGTATTTT NA TRBJ2-3 NA TRBV10-3
CARGQGYTEAFF TGTGCCAGGGGACAGGGGTACACTGAAGCTTTCTTT TRBD1 TRBJ1-1 once TRBV2
CSAVGGNPNEQFF TGCAGCGCGGTCGGGGGGAATCCAAATGAGCAGTTCTTC TRBD2 TRBJ2-1 NA TRBV29-1
CASSHSQGGTGELFF TGCGCCAGCAGCCACTCTCAGGGGGGCACCGGGGAGCTGTTTTTT NA TRBJ2-2 NA TRBV4-1
CASSYSTGGAYEQYF TGTGCCAGCAGTTACTCGACGGGGGGAGCCTACGAGCAGTACTTC TRBD2 TRBJ2-7 NA TRBV6-5
CASSLGTGGYYEQYF TGTGCCAGCAGCCTGGGCACGGGGGGCTACTACGAGCAGTACTTC NA TRBJ2-7 NA TRBV11-2
CASSAHPNEKLFF TGTGCCAGCAGCGCGCACCCTAATGAAAAACTGTTTTTT NA TRBJ1-4 NA TRBV7-9
CASSPRQENYGYTF TGCGCCAGCAGCCCGCGACAGGAGAACTATGGCTACACCTTC NA TRBJ1-2 NA TRBV4-1
CASKRTGDVGELFF TGTGCCAGCAAAAGGACAGGGGACGTCGGGGAGCTGTTTTTT TRBD1 TRBJ2-2 NA TRBV6-1
CASSTHGLVYTF TGTGCCAGCAGCACCCACGGACTAGTCTACACCTTC NA TRBJ1-2 NA TRBV27